A single T cell receptor beta chain is shown here with its context. This specimen belongs to a study of T cell responses to AZD1222 COVID-19 vaccine. The protocol was immunoSEQ multiplex PCR, while the TCRdb copy is restricted to in-frame clones and leaves out a portion. The sample lists approximately 110,000 clones, more than 75% occurring once. The CDR3 covers 16 residues. V lost 0 bases to trimming and J lost 7 bases; unmatched junction nucleotides: 5. The germline V gene has CDR1 SGHRS and CDR2 YFSETQ. This TCR was sampled from an adult in good health. The gene calls are TRBV5-1 and TRBJ1-6; TRBD1 aligns across 9 bases. The sequencing used peripheral blood, collected on day 0 of AZD1222 vaccination. This CDR3 is CASSLDRGTGNSPLHF. The CDR3 DNA sequence: TGCGCCAGCAGCTTGGATCGTGGGACAGGGAATTCACCCCTCCACTTT.